The T cell receptor beta chain described here comes from a study of Graves' ophthalmopathy and Graves' hyperthyroidism. Study at large: Peripheral blood (taken before any treatment) was collected at initial diagnosis.

This clonotype was observed many times. V shed 3 bases and J 2 bases; nucleotides not matched to a gene: 6. Germline CDR1 and CDR2: DFQATT and SNEGSKA (reference sequence). There are 15 residues in the CDR3. For repertoire sequencing, the TCR beta CDR3 regions were amplified from RNA transcripts. First-round RT-PCR with HTBI primers preceded a second-round multiplex PCR. Each CDR3 protein gets one entry after TCRdb re-called the multiplex PCR reads with MiXCR. This sample has about 380,000 distinct CDR3 sequences, with approximately 15% found just once. This rearrangement joins TRBV20-1 to TRBJ1-1; 10 bases agree with TRBD1. Sequencing used peripheral blood. The sequence came from a woman between 18 and 29 years old with stable Graves' hyperthyroidism. CDR3 in DNA: TGCAGTGCTAGTAGACAGGGGGCACTAAACACTGAAGCTTTCTTT. Its translation: CSASRQGALNTEAFF.